These 4 T cell receptor beta chains were all obtained from the same sample, sequenced in a study of T cells in lung cancer brain metastases. Assay used: immunoSEQ multiplex PCR; TCRdb lists only in-frame clones, some missing. The table lists about 3,200 clones, about 90% of them singletons. Sequenced material: tumor tissue from the primary lung tumor. The receptors come from an older man with non-small cell lung cancer.

This chain joins TRBV5-1 and TRBJ2-1; tentatively, D is TRBD1 or TRBD2 (5 bases each). V lost 4 bases and J lost 1, with 15 bases in between. The length of the CDR3 is 16 residues. The germline gives CDR1 SGHRS, CDR2 YFSETQ. The CDR3 sequence: CASSPLGDHSYNEQFF. In nucleotides, the CDR3 is TGCGCCAGCAGCCCCCTGGGGGACCATTCCTACAATGAGCAGTTCTTC.

This clone is a singleton in its sample. This chain connects TRBV6-4 to TRBJ2-7, with D possibly matching TRBD1 (6 bases). The ends were cut back, 5 bases at V and 1 base at J, with 15 bases in the middle. Germline V CDR1 and CDR2: MRHNA, SNTAGT. This CDR3 region has 15 residues. The CDR3 reads CASSREPGASYEQYF. In DNA, the CDR3 is TGTGCCAGCAGTAGGGAACCAGGGGCTTCCTACGAGCAGTACTTC.

V gene TRBV29-1 combines with J gene TRBJ2-3, with 11 bases that match TRBD2. Per the germline V gene, CDR1 is SQVTM and CDR2 is ANQGSEA. This CDR3 is 13 amino acids long. The CDR3 bases are TGCAGTACTAGCGGGAGTGGCACAGATACGCAGTATTTT. This gives the protein CSTSGSGTDTQYF.

The genes are TRBV18 and TRBJ1-3; D remains ambiguous. This CDR3 comprises 12 residues. V dropped 8 bases and J dropped 7 bases, with 12 bases sitting between them. CDR1 is KGHSH, CDR2 LQKENI, per germline. The CDR3 loop reads CASQATGNTIYF. CDR3 coding DNA: TGTGCCAGCCAAGCAACGGGGAACACCATATATTTT.